One sample yielded the 20 T cell receptor beta chains listed below, sequenced in a study of cytomegalovirus exposure and HLA in healthy donors. The PCR contained 60 Vbeta and 13 Jbeta primers. Sequencing was performed with immunoSEQ multiplex PCR; in TCRdb, only in-frame clones are kept and a portion is missing. This table lists 150,000 to 200,000 clones. Sequenced material: PBMCs. The receptors stem from a man aged 25 to 40 in good health and CMV-seronegative.

As to this clone: Other nucleotide sequences from this sample produce the same CDR3. The CDR3 nucleotides read TGTGCCAGCAGCTTACAGGGGAACTATGGCTACACCTTC. Its protein is CASSLQGNYGYTF. The rearrangement uses TRBV28 and TRBJ1-2; 7 nucleotides line up with TRBD1. This CDR3 contains 13 residues. Germline V CDR1 and CDR2: MDHEN, SYDVKM. V shed 6 bases and J 2 bases; nucleotides not matched to a gene: 3.

The chain recombines TRBV7-9 with TRBJ2-7; 7 nucleotides match TRBD1. Germline V gives CDR1 SEHNR, CDR2 FQNEAQ (reference sequence). V was pared by 8 bases and J by 0 bases, with 4 bases of the junction left unmatched. This CDR3 region has 13 residues. The CDR3 DNA reads TGTGCCAGCGACAGGGTGGGCTCCTACGAGCAGTACTTC. It is translated as CASDRVGSYEQYF.

The gene calls are TRBV6-5 and TRBJ1-1; a possible D gene is TRBD1 (6 bases). Germline V gene lookup returns CDR1 MNHEY and CDR2 SVGAGI. CDR3 size: 14 residues. Trimming stripped 5 bases from V and 1 base from J, with 11 bases between. CDR3 bases: TGTGCCAGCAGTCACTGGGACACGAACACTGAAGCTTTCTTT. This gives the protein CASSHWDTNTEAFF.

The chain joins TRBV4-3 to TRBJ1-1, with 8 bases lining up with TRBD1. This CDR3 comprises 15 residues. Germline CDR1 is LGHNA and CDR2 is YSLEER. J lost 6 bases, V lost 3 bases, and 9 bases had no gene match. The CDR3 protein is CASSQETGGRAEAFF. DNA of the CDR3: TGCGCCAGCAGCCAGGAAACAGGGGGTAGGGCTGAAGCTTTCTTT.

This chain links TRBV6-6 with TRBJ2-1; D not certain. In germline, CDR1 is MNHNY, CDR2 SVGAGI (reference sequence). Trimming shortened V by 2 bases and J by 5 bases, and 13 bases separated the two germline ends. CDR3 length: 15 amino acids. The CDR3 protein is CASSYPQSSHNEQFF. In DNA, the CDR3 is TGTGCCAGCAGTTACCCCCAGTCTAGTCACAATGAGCAGTTCTTC.

The genes are TRBV13 and TRBJ2-3; 7 bases line up with TRBD2. The germline V gene encodes CDR1 PRHDT and CDR2 FYEKMQ (reference sequence). The CDR3 has 16 residues. Trimming took 8 bases from V and 2 from J; bases not matched to a gene: 13. CDR3 sequence (DNA): TGTGCCAGCTCTGGCGGGAGTGGGGCTTACACAGATACGCAGTATTTT. It yields the protein CASSGGSGAYTDTQYF. Using reference TRBV13 and TRBJ2-3 for the parts outside the CDR3, the full variable domain is AAGVIQSPRHLIKEKRETATLKCYPIPRHDTVYWYQQGPGQDPQFLISFYEKMQSDKGSIPDRFSAQQFSDYHSELNMSSLELGDSALYFCASSGGSGAYTDTQYFGPGTRLTVL.

The genes are TRBV30 and TRBJ2-5; 8 bases are a match to TRBD2. This CDR3 comprises 15 residues. Germline values: CDR1 GTSNPN, CDR2 SVGIG (reference sequence). The V and J ends lost 0 bases and 5 bases, in that order; junction bases with no gene match: 8. CDR3: CAWSVGGRRWETQYF. The CDR3 coding sequence is TGTGCCTGGAGTGTTGGCGGGAGGCGGTGGGAGACCCAGTACTTC.

A note on this clone: Additional DNA sequences in this sample encode the identical CDR3. The V gene is TRBV6-1, the J gene TRBJ2-7, with D possibly TRBD2 on 5 matching bases. V lost 4 bases, J lost 4 bases, and 8 bases lay in between. Germline CDR1 and CDR2: MNHNS and SASEGT. The CDR3 has 12 amino acids. CDR3 DNA sequence: TGTGCCAGCAGTGGGGAGCTTTACGAGCAGTACTTC. Translated: CASSGELYEQYF.

The chain couples TRBV27 to TRBJ2-1, with 7 positions matching TRBD2. CDR3 length: 14 residues. The germline V gene encodes CDR1 MNHEY and CDR2 SMNVEV (reference sequence). V shed 1 base, J shed 6 bases, and the junction held 3 bases outside the gene matches. CDR3 loop: CASSLWGTINEQFF. As DNA, the CDR3 is TGTGCCAGCAGTTTATGGGGGACTATCAATGAGCAGTTCTTC.

The chain recombines TRBV4-2 with TRBJ2-2, with D perhaps TRBD1 (5 bases). V was clipped by 1 base and J by 0 bases, with 9 bases between them. The length of the CDR3 is 16 residues. Germline CDR1 reads LGHNA; CDR2 reads YNFKEQ. CDR3 DNA sequence: TGTGCCAGCAGCCAAGTTACAGGTGCGAACACCGGGGAGCTGTTTTTT. Its protein is CASSQVTGANTGELFF.

The chain carries TRBV10-3 and TRBJ2-7; TRBD1 matches at 9 bases. CDR1 is ENHRY and CDR2 is SYGVKD in the germline V gene. With V trimmed by 6 bases and J by 5 bases, 11 bases remained unmatched. There are 15 residues in the CDR3. This CDR3 is CAIRGQGNLVNEQYF. The CDR3 region has the DNA TGTGCCATCAGGGGACAGGGTAACCTGGTAAACGAGCAGTACTTC.

The chain employs TRBV10-3 and TRBJ1-3; 10 nucleotides line up with TRBD1. CDR3 length: 14 amino acids. Germline CDR1 ENHRY, CDR2 SYGVKD. The J segment lost 4 bases and the V segment lost 6 bases, leaving 3 bases of the junction unmatched. In DNA form, the CDR3 reads TGTGCCATCAGCGTGGGACAGGGGGGAAACACCATATATTTT. It is translated as CAISVGQGGNTIYF.

The chain carries TRBV7-2 and TRBJ2-5; 8 nucleotides line up with TRBD2. The CDR3 totals 15 residues. Germline CDR1 and CDR2: SGHTA and FQGNSA. Trimming took 5 bases from V and 1 from J; bases not matched to a gene: 6. CDR3 nucleotides: TGTGCCAGCAGCATAAAGCGGGAGAGCCAAGAGACCCAGTACTTC. Its translation is CASSIKRESQETQYF.

The chain uses TRBV28 and TRBJ1-3; 7 bases line up with TRBD1. The CDR3 has 19 residues. The germline CDR1 and CDR2 sequences are MDHEN and SYDVKM. The J segment lost 0 bases and the V segment lost 2 bases, leaving 13 bases of the junction unmatched. The CDR3 coding sequence is TGTGCCAGCAGTTTACGATTTGGACAGGCATATAACTCTGGAAACACCATATATTTT. It encodes CASSLRFGQAYNSGNTIYF.

The rearrangement links TRBV6-6 to TRBJ2-7; TRBD2 agrees at 8 bases. V lost 7 bases to trimming and J lost 4 bases; unmatched junction nucleotides: 9. Germline CDR1 is MNHNY and CDR2 is SVGAGI (reference sequence). The CDR3 covers 14 residues. The CDR3: CASTVAGRPYEQYF. As DNA, the CDR3 is TGTGCCAGCACCGTAGCGGGACGACCGTACGAGCAGTACTTC.

This chain uses TRBV5-5 with TRBJ1-2, with 8 bases lining up with TRBD1. V lost 3 bases to trimming and J lost 4 bases; unmatched junction nucleotides: 8. The CDR3 loop spans 15 amino acids. Germline loops: CDR1 SGHKS, CDR2 YYEKEE (reference sequence). CDR3 in DNA: TGTGCCAGCAGCTCCTCCCAGGGGGCTAGCTATGGCTACACCTTC. It specifies CASSSSQGASYGYTF. The whole variable domain, filled in from reference TRBV5-5 and TRBJ1-2, reads DAGVTQSPTHLIKTRGQQVTLRCSPISGHKSVSWYQQVLGQGPQFIFQYYEKEERGRGNFPDRFSARQFPNYSSELNVNALLLGDSALYLCASSSSQGASYGYTFGSGTRLTVV.

The J gene is TRBJ1-1, the V gene TRBV6-5; unclear D gene. The CDR3 contains 14 residues. CDR1 and CDR2 (germline): MNHEY, SVGAGI. V shed 8 bases and J shed 0 bases, with 13 bases lying between them. CDR3 loop: CASLKQIMNTEAFF. The CDR3 DNA is TGTGCCAGCCTCAAACAGATAATGAACACTGAAGCTTTCTTT.

V is TRBV7-2 and J is TRBJ2-3, with D possibly TRBD1 on 5 matching bases. The germline CDR1 and CDR2 sequences are SGHTA and FQGNSA. The length of the CDR3 is 15 residues. V lost 3 bases and J lost 5, with 15 bases in between. The CDR3: CASSFQQDFGDTQYF. DNA of the CDR3: TGTGCCAGCAGCTTCCAACAGGATTTCGGAGATACGCAGTATTTT.

This chain links TRBV10-3 with TRBJ2-7; D uncertain. V lost 0 bases, J lost 5 bases, and 5 bases lay in between. The CDR3 runs to 12 residues. The V gene's germline CDR1 is ENHRY and CDR2 SYGVKD. The CDR3 DNA follows: TGTGCCATCAGTGAGTCGAGAGACGAGCAGTACTTC. Translation gives CAISESRDEQYF.

The rearrangement uses TRBV5-1 and TRBJ1-3; TRBD1 agrees at 8 bases. There are 17 residues in the CDR3. Germline lookup yields CDR1 SGHRS and CDR2 YFSETQ. Trimming cost V 2 bases and J 0 bases; bases outside gene matches: 7. DNA for the CDR3: TGCGCCAGCAGCTTAGTTACGGGACAGGCCTCTGGAAACACCATATATTTT. It specifies CASSLVTGQASGNTIYF.